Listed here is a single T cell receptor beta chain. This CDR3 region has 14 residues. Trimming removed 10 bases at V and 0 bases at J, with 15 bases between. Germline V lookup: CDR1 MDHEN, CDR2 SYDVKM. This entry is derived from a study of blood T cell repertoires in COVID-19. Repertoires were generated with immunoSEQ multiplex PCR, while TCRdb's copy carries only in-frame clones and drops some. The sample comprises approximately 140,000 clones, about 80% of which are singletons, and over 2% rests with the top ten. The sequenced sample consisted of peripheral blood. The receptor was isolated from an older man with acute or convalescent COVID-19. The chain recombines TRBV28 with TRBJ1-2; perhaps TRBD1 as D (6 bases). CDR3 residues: CATRGGGANYGYTF. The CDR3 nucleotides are TGTGCCACCCGGGGGGGCGGAGCTAACTATGGCTACACCTTC.